Sequencing of this TCR beta chain was carried out in a study of blood T cell repertoires in COVID-19. Study-wide context: Specimens from acute and convalescent COVID-19 originated in the United States, Italy and Spain. T cells, B-cell-depleted T cells, or PBMCs supplied cDNA or gDNA.

Germline CDR1 is MGHDK and CDR2 is SYGVNS. The CDR3 is 17 residues long. The junction had 7 bases not matched to a gene; V was cut back by 1 base and J by 2 bases. Authors' methods: Reference gene primer amplification in the assay estimated nucleated cell counts. Produced via immunoSEQ multiplex PCR; TCRdb's table is partial and in-frame only. That table furnishes V, J and clone size, whereas the DNA furnished D and trimming. The sample holds around 300,000 clones; around nine tenths are singletons and the top ten take roughly 0.96%. This receptor was identified in a woman aged 35 to 49 who had recovered from COVID-19. The sample was peripheral blood. The chain carries TRBV25-1 and TRBJ2-2, with TRBD1 identical over 7 bases. The CDR3 DNA reads as TGTGCCAGCAGTGAATCTGGACAGGCCAAAAACACCGGGGAGCTGTTTTTT. This gives the protein CASSESGQAKNTGELFF.